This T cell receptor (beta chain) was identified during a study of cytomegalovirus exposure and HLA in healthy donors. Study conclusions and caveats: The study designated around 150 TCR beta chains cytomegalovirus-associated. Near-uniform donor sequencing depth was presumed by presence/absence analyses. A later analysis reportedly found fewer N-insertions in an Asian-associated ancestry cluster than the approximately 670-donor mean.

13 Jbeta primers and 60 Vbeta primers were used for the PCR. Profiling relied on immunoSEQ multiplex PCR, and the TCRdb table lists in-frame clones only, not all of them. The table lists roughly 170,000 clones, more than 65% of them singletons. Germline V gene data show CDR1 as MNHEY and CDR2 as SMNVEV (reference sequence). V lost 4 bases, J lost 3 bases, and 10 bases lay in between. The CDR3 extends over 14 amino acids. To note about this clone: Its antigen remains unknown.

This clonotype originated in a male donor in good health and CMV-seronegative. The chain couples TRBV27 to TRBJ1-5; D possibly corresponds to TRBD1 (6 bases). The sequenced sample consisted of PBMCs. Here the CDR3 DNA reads TGTGCCAGCAGTTCTCAGGGGATCAATCAGCCCCAGCATTTT. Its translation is CASSSQGINQPQHF.